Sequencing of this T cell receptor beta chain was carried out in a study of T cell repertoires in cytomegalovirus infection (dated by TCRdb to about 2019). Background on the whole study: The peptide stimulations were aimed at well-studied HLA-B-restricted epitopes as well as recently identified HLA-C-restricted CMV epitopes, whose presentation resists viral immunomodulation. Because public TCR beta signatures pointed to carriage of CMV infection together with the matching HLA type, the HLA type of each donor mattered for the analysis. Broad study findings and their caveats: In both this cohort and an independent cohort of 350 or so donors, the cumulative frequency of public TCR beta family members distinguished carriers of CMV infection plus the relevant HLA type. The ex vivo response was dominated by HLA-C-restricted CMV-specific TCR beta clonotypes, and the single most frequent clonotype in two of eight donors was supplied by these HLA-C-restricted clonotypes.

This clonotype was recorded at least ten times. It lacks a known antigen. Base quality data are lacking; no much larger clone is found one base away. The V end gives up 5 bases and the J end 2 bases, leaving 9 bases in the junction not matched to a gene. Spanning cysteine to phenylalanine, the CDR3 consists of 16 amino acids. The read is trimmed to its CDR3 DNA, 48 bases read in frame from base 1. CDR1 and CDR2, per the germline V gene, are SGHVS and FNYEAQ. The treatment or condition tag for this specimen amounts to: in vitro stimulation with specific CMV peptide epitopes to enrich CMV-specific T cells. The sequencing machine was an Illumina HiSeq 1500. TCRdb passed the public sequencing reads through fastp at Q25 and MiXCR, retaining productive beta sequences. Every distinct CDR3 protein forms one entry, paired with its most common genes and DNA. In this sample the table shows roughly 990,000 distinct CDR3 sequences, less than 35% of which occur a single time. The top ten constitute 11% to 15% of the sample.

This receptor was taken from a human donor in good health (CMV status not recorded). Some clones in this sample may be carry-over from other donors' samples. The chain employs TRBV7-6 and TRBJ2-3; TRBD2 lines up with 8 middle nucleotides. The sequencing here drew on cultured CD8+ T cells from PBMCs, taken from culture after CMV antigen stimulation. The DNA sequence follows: TGTGCCAGCAGCCAATCCGCGGGGGGCTACACAGATACGCAGTATTTT. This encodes CASSQSAGGYTDTQYF.